The clone carrying this T cell receptor (beta chain) came up many times. From the 5' RACE reads, TCRdb called clonotypes with MiXCR, one entry per CDR3 protein. The table has around 10,000 distinct CDR3 sequences, 3% to 4.5% seen once. Time point reported: sample taken at primary tumor resection. Frozen PBMC, nontumor lung or tumor provided whole RNA, which was sequenced unsorted. This entry comes from a study of spatial heterogeneity in lung cancer. Germline V lookup: CDR1 LGHDT, CDR2 YNNKEL (reference sequence). J gave up 7 bases and V 7 bases, and 8 bases lay outside the gene matches. The CDR3 contains 14 residues.

The sequence was obtained from a male donor with early-stage non-small cell lung cancer. The sample here was normal lung tissue next to the tumor, taken at surgery. J is TRBJ2-1 and V is TRBV3-1, with TRBD2 matching 9 bases. The CDR3 protein is CASTRGLAVNEQFF. CDR3 coding DNA: TGTGCCAGCACCCGGGGACTAGCCGTAAATGAGCAGTTCTTC.